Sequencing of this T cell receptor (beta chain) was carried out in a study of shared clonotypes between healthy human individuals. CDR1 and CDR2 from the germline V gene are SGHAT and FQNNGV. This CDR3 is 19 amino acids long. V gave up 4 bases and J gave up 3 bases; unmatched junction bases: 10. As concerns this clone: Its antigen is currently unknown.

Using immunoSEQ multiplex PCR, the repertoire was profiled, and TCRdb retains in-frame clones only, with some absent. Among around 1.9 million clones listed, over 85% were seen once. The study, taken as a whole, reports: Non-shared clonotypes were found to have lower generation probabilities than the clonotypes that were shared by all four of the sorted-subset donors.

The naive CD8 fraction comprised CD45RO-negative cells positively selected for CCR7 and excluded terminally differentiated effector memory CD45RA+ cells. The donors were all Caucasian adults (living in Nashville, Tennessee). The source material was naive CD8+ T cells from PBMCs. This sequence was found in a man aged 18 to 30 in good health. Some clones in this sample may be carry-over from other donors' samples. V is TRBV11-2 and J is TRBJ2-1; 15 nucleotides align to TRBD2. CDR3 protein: CASSSIGLAGGPIYNEQFF. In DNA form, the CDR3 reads TGTGCCAGCAGCTCGATCGGACTAGCGGGAGGGCCCATCTACAATGAGCAGTTCTTC.